This TCR beta chain was obtained from a study of tumor and adjacent non-tumor tissue in lung cancer. Across the study: Some 4.1 million productive TCRbeta reads were obtained per sample on average. Study findings and constraints: TCR diversity was significantly greater in tumor than normal lung tissue. Tumor repertoires had a smaller top 100 clone share than normal lung. Higher tumor TCR diversity was associated with shorter survival.

A modified ARM-PCR protocol with three rounds of nested PCR amplified TCRbeta. TCRdb re-called the multiplex PCR reads with MiXCR, one entry per CDR3 protein. The sample lists more than 85,000 distinct CDR3 sequences; 61% were seen once. This clonotype has only a few counts. Its specificity is not known. At one boundary the junction diverges from the germline segment, which might be a read error. The germline V gene has CDR1 MDHEN and CDR2 SYDVKM. The CDR3 runs 12 residues. No cell sorting was done before RNA was extracted from the tissue. The sample was lung tumor tissue. The TCR comes from a man aged 65-85 years with non-small cell lung cancer. The chain combines TRBV28 with TRBJ2-7, with D possibly being TRBD2 (5 bases). CDR3 residues: CASIGRPRERYF. In nucleotides, the CDR3 is TGTGCCAGCATTGGGCGGCCTAGGGAGCGGTACTTC.